This TCR beta chain emerged from a study of T cells in Graves' hyperthyroidism and ophthalmopathy. Template material for amplifying TCR beta CDR3 regions consisted of RNA transcripts. HTBI primers were employed in a first-round RT-PCR of the TCR CDR3. One entry per CDR3 protein, called by TCRdb with MiXCR from the multiplex PCR reads. The table lists about 300,000 distinct CDR3 sequences, around a sixth of them singletons. This clonotype was observed a handful of times. Its antigen is unknown. General study results and limits: Stable hyperthyroidism was told apart from ophthalmopathy by a model built on 13 V-J features. Most clonotypes expanded in thyroid above 0.001 were likewise present in blood.

Specimen: blood. This receptor was obtained from a man aged 30 to 39 with Graves' hyperthyroidism.

The chain's CDR3 is CASSTRGNNQPQHF. For the CDR3, the DNA is TGTGCCAGCAGTACCAGGGGGAACAATCAGCCCCAGCATTTT. The V call is TRBV6-1, the J call TRBJ1-5, with 7 bases matching TRBD1. V lost 5 bases and J lost 3; bases outside the gene matches: 4. This CDR3 region has 14 residues. Looked up from germline, CDR1 is MNHNS and CDR2 is SASEGT.